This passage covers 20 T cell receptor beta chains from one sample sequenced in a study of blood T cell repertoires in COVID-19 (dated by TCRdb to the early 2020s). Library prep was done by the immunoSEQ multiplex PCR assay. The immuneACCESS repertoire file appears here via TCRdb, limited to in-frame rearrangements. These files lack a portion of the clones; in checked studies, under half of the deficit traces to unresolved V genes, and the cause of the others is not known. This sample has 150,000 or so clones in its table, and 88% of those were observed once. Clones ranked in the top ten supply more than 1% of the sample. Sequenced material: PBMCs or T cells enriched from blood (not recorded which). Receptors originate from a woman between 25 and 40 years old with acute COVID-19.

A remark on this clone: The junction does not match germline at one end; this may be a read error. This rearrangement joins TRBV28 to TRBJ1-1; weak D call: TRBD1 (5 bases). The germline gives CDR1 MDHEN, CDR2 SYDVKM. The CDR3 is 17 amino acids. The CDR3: CASNLYYLGASNTEAFF. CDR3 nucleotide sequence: TGTGCCAGCAATTTATACTATTTAGGGGCCTCGAACACTGAAGCTTTCTTT.

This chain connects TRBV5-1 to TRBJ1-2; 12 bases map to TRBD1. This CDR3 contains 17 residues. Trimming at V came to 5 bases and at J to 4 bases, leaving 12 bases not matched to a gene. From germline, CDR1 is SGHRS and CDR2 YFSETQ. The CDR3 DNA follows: TGCGCCAGCAGAACCGGGACAGGGGGCTCCCCTGGCTATGGCTACACCTTC. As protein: CASRTGTGGSPGYGYTF.

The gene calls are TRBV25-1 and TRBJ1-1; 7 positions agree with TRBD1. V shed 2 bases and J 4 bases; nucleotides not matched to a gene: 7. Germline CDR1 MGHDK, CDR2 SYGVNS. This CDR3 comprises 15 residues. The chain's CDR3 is CASSEATGSVTEAFF. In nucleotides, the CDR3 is TGTGCCAGCAGTGAAGCGACAGGGTCGGTCACTGAAGCTTTCTTT.

Here the CDR3 DNA reads TGTGCCAGCAGCTTAGAAGCGGGGATGTCCTCACCCCTCCACTTT. As protein: CASSLEAGMSSPLHF. V is TRBV7-2 and J is TRBJ1-6; D is ambiguous. The germline CDR1 and CDR2 sequences are SGHTA and FQGNSA. The CDR3 is 15 residues long. Trimming took 1 base from V and 10 from J, leaving 14 bases between them.

CDR3 DNA: TGTGCCAGCAGCCAAGCGGGACTAGCGGGAGGGTATGCCTACGAGCAGTACTTC. This gives the protein CASSQAGLAGGYAYEQYF. The rearrangement links TRBV4-2 to TRBJ2-7; 16 bases agree with TRBD2. V dropped 1 base and J dropped 2; count of bases not matched to a gene: 5. This CDR3 contains 18 residues. The germline V gene encodes CDR1 LGHNA and CDR2 YNFKEQ.

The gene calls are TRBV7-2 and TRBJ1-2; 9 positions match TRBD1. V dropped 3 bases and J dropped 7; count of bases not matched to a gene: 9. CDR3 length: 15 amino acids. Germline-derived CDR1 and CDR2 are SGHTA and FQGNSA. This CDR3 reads CASSLLQGALSGYTF. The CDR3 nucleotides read TGTGCCAGCAGCTTGTTACAGGGGGCTTTAAGTGGCTACACCTTC.

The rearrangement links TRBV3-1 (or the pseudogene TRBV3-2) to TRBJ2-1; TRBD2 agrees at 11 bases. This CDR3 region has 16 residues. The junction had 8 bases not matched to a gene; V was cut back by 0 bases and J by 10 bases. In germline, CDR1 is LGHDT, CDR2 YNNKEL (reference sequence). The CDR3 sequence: CASSQDPLAGGFEQFF. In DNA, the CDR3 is TGTGCCAGCAGCCAAGATCCCCTAGCGGGAGGATTCGAGCAGTTCTTC.

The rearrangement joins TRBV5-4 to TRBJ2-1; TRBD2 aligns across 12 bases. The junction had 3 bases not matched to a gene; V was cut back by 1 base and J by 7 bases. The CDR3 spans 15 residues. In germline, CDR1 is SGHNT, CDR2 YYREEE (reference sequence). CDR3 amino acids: CASSLQLAGGNEQFF. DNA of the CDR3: TGTGCCAGCAGCTTGCAACTAGCGGGAGGTAATGAGCAGTTCTTC.

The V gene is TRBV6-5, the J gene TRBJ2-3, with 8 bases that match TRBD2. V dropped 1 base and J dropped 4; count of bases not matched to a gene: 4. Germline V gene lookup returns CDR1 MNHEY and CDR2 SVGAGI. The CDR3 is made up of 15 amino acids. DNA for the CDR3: TGTGCCAGCAGTTACTTGGCGGGAGGATCAGATACGCAGTATTTT. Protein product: CASSYLAGGSDTQYF.

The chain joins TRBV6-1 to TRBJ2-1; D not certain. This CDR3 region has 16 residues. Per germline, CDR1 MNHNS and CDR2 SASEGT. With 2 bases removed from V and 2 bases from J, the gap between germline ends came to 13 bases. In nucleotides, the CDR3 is TGTGCCAGCAGTGAATGGGCCCCCAGGCCCTACAATGAGCAGTTCTTC. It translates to CASSEWAPRPYNEQFF.

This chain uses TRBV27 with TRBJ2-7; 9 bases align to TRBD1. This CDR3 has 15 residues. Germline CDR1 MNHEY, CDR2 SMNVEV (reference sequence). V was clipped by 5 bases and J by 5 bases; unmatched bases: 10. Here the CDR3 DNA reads TGTGCCAGCAGTGGGAGTACACAGGGGGCACACGAGCAGTACTTC. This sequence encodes CASSGSTQGAHEQYF.

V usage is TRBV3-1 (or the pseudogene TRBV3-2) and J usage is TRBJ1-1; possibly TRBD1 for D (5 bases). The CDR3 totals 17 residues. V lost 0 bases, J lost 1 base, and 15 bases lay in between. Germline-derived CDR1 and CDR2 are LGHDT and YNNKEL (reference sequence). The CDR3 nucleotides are TGTGCCAGCAGCCAAGAGGGTCGGGGGGAAGCGAACACTGAAGCTTTCTTT. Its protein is CASSQEGRGEANTEAFF.

CDR3 nucleotide sequence: TGTGCCAGCAGCGCAGGAAGTCTAAAAGGCACTGAAGCTTTCTTT. Translating gives CASSAGSLKGTEAFF. This chain links TRBV9 with TRBJ1-1; D is uncertain. The V end was cut by 3 bases, the J end by 4 bases, with 16 bases between. The germline V gene encodes CDR1 SGDLS and CDR2 YYNGEE. The CDR3 runs to 15 residues.

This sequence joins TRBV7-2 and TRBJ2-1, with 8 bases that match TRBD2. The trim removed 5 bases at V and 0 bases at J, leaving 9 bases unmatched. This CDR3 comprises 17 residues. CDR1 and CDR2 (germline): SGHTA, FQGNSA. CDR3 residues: CASSVTSGPSSYNEQFF. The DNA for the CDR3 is TGTGCCAGCAGCGTTACTAGCGGCCCCAGCTCCTACAATGAGCAGTTCTTC. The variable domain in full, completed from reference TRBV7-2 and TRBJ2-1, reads GAGVSQSPSNKVTEKGKDVELRCDPISGHTALYWYRQSLGQGLEFLIYFQGNSAPDKSGLPSDRFSAERTGGSVSTLTIQRTQQEDSAVYLCASSVTSGPSSYNEQFFGPGTRLTVL.

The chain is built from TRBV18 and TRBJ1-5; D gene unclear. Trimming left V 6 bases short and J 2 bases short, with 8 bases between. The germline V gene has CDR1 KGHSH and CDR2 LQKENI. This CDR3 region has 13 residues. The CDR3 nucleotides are TGTGCCAGCTCGACGGCGGGCAATCAGCCCCAGCATTTT. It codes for CASSTAGNQPQHF.

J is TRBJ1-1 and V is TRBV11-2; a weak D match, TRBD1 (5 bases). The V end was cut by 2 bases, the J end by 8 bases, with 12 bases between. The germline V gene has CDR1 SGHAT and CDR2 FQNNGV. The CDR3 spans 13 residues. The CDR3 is CASSLIRQSEAFF. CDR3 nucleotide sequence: TGTGCCAGCAGCTTAATCCGACAGTCCGAAGCTTTCTTT.

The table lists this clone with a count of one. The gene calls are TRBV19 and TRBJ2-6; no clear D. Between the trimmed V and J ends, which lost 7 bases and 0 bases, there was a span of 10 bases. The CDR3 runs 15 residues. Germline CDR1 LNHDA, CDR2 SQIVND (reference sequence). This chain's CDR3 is CASTAGSSGANVLTF. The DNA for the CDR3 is TGTGCCAGTACCGCCGGGTCCTCTGGGGCCAACGTCCTGACTTTC.

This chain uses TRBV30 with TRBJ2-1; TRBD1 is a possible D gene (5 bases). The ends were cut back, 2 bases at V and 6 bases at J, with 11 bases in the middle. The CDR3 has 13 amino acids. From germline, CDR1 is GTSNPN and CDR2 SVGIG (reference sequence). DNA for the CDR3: TGTGCCTGGAGTCGTCTGACAGTCAATGAGCAGTTCTTC. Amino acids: CAWSRLTVNEQFF.

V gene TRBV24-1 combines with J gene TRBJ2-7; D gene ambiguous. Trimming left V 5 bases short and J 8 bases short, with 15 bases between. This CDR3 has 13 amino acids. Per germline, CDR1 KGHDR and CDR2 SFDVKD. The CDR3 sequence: CATSALTGLQQYF. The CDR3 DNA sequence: TGTGCCACCAGTGCCTTGACTGGATTACAGCAGTACTTC.

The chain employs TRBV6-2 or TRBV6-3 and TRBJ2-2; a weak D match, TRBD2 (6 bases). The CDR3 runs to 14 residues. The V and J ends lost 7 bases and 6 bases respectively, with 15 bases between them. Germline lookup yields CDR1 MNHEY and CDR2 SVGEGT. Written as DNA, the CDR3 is TGTGCCAGCACCCCGGGAGATCGGGCCGGGGAGCTGTTTTTT. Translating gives CASTPGDRAGELFF.